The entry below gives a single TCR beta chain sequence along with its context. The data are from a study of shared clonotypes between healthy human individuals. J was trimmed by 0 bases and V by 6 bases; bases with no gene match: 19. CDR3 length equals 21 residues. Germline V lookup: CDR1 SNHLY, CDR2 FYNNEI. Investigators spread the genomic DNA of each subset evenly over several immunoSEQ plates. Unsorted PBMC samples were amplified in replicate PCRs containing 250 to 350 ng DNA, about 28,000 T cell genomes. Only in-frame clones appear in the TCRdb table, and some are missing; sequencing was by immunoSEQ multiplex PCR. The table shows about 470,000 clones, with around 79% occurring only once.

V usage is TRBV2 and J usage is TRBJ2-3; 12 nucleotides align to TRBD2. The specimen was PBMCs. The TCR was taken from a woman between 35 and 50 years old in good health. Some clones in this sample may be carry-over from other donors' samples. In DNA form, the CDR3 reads TGTGCCAGCAGAACACCCATCTATACTAGCGGGAGGAGCCCCAGCACAGATACGCAGTATTTT. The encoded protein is CASRTPIYTSGRSPSTDTQYF.